This T cell receptor beta chain was observed in a study of shared clonotypes between healthy human individuals. Investigators spread the genomic DNA of each subset evenly over several immunoSEQ plates. Sequencing was performed with immunoSEQ multiplex PCR; in TCRdb, only in-frame clones are kept and a portion is missing. The sample gives about 490,000 clones, over 60% of which show up once; 10% to 15% is in the top ten. Adult Caucasians living in Nashville, Tennessee made up all of the donors. CDR1 LNHDA and CDR2 SQIVND come from the germline V gene (reference sequence). CDR3 length: 14 amino acids. Trimming pared 5 bases from V and 4 bases from J, leaving 14 bases between.

The gene calls are TRBV19 and TRBJ1-2; D gene uncertain. This receptor was taken from a woman aged 40 to 50 in good health. Some clones in this sample may be carry-over from other donors' samples. Material for sequencing was PBMCs. In DNA, the CDR3 is TGTGCCAGTAGTGCGGACCGATGGGCCTATGGCTACACCTTC. This codes for CASSADRWAYGYTF.